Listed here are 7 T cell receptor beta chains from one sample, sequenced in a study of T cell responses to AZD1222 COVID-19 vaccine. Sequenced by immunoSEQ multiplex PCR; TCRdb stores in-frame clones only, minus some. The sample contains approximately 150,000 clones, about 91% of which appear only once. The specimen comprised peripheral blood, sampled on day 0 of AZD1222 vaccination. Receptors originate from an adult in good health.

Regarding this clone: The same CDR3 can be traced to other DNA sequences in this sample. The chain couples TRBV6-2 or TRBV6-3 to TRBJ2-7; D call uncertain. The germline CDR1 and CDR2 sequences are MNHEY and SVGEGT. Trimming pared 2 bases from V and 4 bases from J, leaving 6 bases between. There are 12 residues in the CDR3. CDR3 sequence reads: CASSYTKYEQYF. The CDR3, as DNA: TGTGCCAGCAGTTACACCAAATACGAGCAGTACTTC.

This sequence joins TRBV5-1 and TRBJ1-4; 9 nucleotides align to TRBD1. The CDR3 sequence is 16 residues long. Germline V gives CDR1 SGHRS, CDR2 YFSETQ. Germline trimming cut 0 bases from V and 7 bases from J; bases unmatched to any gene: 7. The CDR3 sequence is CASSLELDRGPEKLFF. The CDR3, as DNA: TGCGCCAGCAGCTTGGAGCTGGACAGGGGCCCTGAAAAACTGTTTTTT.

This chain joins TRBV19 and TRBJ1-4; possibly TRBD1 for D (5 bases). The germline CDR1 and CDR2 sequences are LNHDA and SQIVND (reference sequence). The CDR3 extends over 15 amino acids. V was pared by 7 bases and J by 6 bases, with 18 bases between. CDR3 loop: CASTHFRGGHEKLFF. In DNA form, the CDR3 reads TGTGCCAGTACCCATTTTAGGGGCGGTCATGAAAAACTGTTTTTT.

CDR3 sequence reads: CARSLFIGQDLATNQPQHF. The CDR3 coding sequence is TGTGCCAGAAGTCTCTTTATCGGGCAGGACTTGGCTACGAATCAGCCCCAGCATTTT. V gene TRBV5-3 combines with J gene TRBJ1-5, with D uncertain. TRBV5-3 is filed as an ORF, its function uncertain. This CDR3 comprises 19 residues. Trimming took off 5 bases at V and 4 bases at J, with 28 bases between the two ends.

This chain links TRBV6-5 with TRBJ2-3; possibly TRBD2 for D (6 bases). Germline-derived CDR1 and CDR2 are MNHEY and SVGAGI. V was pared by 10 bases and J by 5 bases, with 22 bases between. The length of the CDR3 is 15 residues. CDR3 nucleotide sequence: TGTGCCACCTCGTTGAGACTAGACTTTCGAGATACGCAGTATTTT. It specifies CATSLRLDFRDTQYF.

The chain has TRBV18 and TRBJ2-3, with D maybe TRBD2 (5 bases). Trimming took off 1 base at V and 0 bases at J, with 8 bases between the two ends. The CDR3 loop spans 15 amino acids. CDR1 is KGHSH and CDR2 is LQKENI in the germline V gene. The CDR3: CASSPRETSTDTQYF. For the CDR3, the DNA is TGTGCCAGCTCACCACGGGAGACTAGCACAGATACGCAGTATTTT.

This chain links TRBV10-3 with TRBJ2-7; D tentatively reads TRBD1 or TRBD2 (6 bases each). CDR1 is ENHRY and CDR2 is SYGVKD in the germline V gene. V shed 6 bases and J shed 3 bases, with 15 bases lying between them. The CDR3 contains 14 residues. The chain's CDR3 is CAISLGGRDYEQYF. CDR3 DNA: TGTGCCATCAGCCTAGGGGGGCGGGACTACGAGCAGTACTTC.